This T cell receptor (beta chain) originates from a study of Graves' ophthalmopathy and Graves' hyperthyroidism. Study-level results: Built on 13 signatures, a model told ophthalmopathy apart from stable hyperthyroidism with about 91% sensitivity and around 80% specificity. Most thyroid clonotypes with frequency above 0.001 were detected in blood too.

Points on this clonotype: The antigen remains undetermined.

CDR3 length: 13 amino acids. The V end lost 7 bases, the J end lost 8 bases, and 17 bases lay between the germline ends. Germline V gives CDR1 SGHAT, CDR2 FQDESV (reference sequence). CDR3 regions of TCR beta were amplified from RNA transcripts. First-round RT-PCR relied on HTBI primers, and a second-round multiplex PCR came next. Using its own MiXCR run on the multiplex PCR reads, TCRdb lists one record per CDR3 protein. This table has over a million distinct CDR3 sequences, 35% to 40% appearing once. The source material was peripheral blood or thyroid tissue (not recorded which). This sequence originates from an adult man with Graves' hyperthyroidism. This chain uses TRBV11-1 with TRBJ1-1; the D gene is possibly TRBD1 (5 bases). The CDR3 here is CASNPGDSREAFF. DNA of the CDR3: TGTGCCAGCAACCCCGGGGACTCTCGGGAAGCTTTCTTT.